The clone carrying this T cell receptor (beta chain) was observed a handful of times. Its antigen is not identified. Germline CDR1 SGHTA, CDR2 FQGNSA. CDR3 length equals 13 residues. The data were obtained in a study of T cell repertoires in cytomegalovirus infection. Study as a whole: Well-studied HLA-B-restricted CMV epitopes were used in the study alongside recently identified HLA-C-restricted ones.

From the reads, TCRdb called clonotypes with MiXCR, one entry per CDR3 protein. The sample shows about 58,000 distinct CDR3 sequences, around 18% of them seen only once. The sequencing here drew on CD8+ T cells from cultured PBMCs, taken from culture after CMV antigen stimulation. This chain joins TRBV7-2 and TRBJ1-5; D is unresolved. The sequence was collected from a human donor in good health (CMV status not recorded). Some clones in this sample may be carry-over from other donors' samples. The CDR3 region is CGGRRGGHQPQHF. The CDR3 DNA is TGTGGTGGTAGACGGGGAGGTCATCAGCCCCAGCATTTT.